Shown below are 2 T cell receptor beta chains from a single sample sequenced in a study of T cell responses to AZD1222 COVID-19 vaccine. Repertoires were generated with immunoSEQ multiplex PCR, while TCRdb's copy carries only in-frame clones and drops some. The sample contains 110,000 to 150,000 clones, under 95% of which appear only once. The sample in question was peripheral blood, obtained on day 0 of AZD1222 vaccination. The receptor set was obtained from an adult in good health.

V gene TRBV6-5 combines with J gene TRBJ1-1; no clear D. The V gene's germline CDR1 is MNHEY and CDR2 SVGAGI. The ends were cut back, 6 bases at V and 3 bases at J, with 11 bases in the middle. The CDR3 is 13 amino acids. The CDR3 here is CASSDAWDTEAFF. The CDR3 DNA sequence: TGTGCCAGCAGCGATGCTTGGGACACTGAAGCTTTCTTT.

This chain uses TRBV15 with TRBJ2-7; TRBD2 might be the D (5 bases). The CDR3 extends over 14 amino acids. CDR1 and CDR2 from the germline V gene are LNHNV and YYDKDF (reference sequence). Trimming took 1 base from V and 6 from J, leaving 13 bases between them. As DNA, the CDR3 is TGTGCCACCAGCAGAGGCCTAGCCAGCGGCGAGCAGTACTTC. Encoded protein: CATSRGLASGEQYF.